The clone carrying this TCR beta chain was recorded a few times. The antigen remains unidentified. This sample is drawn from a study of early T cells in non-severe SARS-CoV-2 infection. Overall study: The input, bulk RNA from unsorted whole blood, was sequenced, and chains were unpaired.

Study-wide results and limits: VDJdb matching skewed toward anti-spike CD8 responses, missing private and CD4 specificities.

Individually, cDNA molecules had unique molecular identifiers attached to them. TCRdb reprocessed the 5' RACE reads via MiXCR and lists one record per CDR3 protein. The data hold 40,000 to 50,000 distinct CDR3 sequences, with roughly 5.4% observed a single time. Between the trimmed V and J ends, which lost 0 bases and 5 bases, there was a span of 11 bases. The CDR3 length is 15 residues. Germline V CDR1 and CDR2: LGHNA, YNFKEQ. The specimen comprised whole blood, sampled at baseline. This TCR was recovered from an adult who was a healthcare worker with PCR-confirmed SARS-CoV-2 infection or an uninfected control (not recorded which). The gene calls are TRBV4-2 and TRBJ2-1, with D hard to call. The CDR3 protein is CASSQDLTGNNEQFF. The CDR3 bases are TGTGCCAGCAGCCAAGATCTGACTGGGAACAATGAGCAGTTCTTC.